This T cell receptor beta chain derives from a study of cytomegalovirus exposure and HLA in healthy donors. Study outcomes and limitations: The study labeled 170 or so TCR beta chains cytomegalovirus-associated.

Notes on this clone: Its matching antigen is unknown.

Germline lookup yields CDR1 MNHEY and CDR2 SVGAGI. V was cut by 8 bases and J by 4 bases, with 6 bases left in between. This CDR3 is 11 amino acids long. The PCR was carried out with 60 Vbeta primers and 13 Jbeta primers. Produced via immunoSEQ multiplex PCR; TCRdb's table is partial and in-frame only. The sample holds approximately 53,000 clones, 60% to 75% seen once. The specimen sequenced was PBMCs. The TCR comes from a woman aged 45 to 65 in good health and CMV-seronegative. This chain connects TRBV6-5 to TRBJ1-3; D remains unclear. The DNA for the CDR3 is TGTGCCAGCTCCATCGGAAACACCATATATTTT. Protein product: CASSIGNTIYF.